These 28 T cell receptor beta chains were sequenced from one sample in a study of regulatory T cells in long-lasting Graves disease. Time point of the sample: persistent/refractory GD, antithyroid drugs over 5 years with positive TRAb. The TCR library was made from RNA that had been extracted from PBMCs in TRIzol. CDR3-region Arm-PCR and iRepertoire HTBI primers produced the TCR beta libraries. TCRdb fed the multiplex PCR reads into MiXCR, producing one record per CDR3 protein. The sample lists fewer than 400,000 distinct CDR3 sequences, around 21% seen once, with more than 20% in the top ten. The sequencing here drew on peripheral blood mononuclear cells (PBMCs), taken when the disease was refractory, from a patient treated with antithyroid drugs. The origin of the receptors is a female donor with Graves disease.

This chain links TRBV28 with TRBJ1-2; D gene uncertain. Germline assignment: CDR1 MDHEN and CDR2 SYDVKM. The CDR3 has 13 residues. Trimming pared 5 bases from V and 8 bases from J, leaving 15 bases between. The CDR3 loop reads CASSRTGQAGYTF. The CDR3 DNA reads TGTGCCAGCAGTCGCACCGGGCAGGCAGGCTACACCTTC.

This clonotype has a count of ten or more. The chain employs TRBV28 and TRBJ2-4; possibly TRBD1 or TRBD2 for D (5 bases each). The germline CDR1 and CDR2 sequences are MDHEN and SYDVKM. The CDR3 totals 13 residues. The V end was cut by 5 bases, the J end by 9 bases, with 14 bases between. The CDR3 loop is CASSRDLRSIQYF. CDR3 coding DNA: TGTGCCAGCAGTCGGGACCTCCGTAGCATTCAGTACTTC.

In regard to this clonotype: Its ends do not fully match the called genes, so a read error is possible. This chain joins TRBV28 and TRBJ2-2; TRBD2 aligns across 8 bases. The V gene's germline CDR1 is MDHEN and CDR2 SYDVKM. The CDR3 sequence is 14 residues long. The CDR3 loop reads CASSRAGDTGELLF. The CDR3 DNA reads TGTGCCAGCTCAAGAGCGGGAGACACCGGGGAGCTGCTTTTT.

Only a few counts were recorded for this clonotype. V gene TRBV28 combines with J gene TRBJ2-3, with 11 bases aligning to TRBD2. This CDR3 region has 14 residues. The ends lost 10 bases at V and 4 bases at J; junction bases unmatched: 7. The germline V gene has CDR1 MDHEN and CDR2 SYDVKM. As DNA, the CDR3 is TGTGCCACCCAACTAGCGGGAGTCTCAGATACGCAGTATTTT. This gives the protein CATQLAGVSDTQYF.

CDR3 in amino acids: CAISEEPNSGNTIYF. The CDR3 DNA sequence: TGTGCCATCAGTGAGGAGCCGAACTCTGGAAACACCATATATTTT. V usage is TRBV10-3 and J usage is TRBJ1-3; D is unclear. Germline CDR1 and CDR2: ENHRY and SYGVKD. V was trimmed by 2 bases and J by 0 bases, leaving 8 bases between them. This CDR3 is 15 amino acids long.

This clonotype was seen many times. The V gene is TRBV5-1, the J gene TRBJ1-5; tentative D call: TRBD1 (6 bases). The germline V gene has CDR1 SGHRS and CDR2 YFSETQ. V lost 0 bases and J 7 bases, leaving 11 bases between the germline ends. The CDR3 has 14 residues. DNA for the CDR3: TGCGCCAGCAGCTTGGAGTTGGGGGGCCAGCCCCAGCATTTT. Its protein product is CASSLELGGQPQHF.

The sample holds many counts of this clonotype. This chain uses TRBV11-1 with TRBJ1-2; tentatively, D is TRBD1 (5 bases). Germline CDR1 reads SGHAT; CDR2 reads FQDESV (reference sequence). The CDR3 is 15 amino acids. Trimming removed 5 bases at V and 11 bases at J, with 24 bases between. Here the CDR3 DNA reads TGTGCCAGCAGCCCCCAAGAACCGGGACCAAGAAGTTACACCTTC. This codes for CASSPQEPGPRSYTF.

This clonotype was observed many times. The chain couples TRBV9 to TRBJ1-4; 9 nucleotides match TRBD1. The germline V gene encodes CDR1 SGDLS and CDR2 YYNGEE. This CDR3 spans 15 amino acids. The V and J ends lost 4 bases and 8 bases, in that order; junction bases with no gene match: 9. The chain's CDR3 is CASSSRDRVDEKLFF. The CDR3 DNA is TGTGCCAGCAGCTCCCGGGACAGGGTTGACGAAAAACTGTTTTTT.

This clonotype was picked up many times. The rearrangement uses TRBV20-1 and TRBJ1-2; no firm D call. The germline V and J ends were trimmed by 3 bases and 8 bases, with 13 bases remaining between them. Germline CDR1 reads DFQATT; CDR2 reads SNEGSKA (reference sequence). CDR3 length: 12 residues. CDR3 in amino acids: CSASDGVLGYTF. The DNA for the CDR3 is TGCAGTGCTAGCGACGGCGTTTTGGGCTACACCTTC.

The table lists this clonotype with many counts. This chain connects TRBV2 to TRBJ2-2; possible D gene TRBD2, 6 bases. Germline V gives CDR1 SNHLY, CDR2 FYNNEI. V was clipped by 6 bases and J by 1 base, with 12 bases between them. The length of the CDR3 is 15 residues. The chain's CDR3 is CASRPGTLNTGELFF. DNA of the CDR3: TGTGCCAGCAGACCCGGGACTCTGAACACCGGGGAGCTGTTTTTT.

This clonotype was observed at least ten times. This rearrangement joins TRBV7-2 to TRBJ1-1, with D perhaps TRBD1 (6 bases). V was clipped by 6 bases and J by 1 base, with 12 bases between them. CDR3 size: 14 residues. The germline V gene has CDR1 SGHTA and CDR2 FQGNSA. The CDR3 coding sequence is TGTGCCAGCAGTGGCCGGACAGCGAACACTGAAGCTTTCTTT. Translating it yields CASSGRTANTEAFF.

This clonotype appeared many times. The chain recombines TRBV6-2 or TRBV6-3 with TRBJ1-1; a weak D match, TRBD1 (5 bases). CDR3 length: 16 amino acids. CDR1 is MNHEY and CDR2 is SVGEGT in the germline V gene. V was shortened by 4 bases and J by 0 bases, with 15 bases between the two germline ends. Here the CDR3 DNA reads TGTGCCAGCAGTTGGACAAAGGATTACATGAACACTGAAGCTTTCTTT. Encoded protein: CASSWTKDYMNTEAFF.

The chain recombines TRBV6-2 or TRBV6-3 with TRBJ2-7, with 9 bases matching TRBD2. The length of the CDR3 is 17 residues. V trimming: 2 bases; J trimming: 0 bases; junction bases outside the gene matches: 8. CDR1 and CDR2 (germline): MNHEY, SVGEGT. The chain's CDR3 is CASSYPSSGRLSYEQYF. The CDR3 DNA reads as TGTGCCAGCAGTTACCCCTCCAGCGGGAGGCTCTCCTACGAGCAGTACTTC.

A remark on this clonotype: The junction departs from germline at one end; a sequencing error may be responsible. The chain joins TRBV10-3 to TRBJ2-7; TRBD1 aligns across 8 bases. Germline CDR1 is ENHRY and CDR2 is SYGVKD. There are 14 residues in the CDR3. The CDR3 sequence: CAVSVGQGASEQYF. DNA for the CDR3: TGTGCCGTCAGTGTGGGGCAGGGGGCGAGTGAGCAGTACTTC.

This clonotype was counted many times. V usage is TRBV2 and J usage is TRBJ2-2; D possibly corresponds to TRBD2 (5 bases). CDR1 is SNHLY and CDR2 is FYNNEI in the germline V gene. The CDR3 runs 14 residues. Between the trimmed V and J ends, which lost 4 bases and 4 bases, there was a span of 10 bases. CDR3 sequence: CASSGERFTGELFF. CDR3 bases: TGTGCCAGCAGTGGGGAGCGGTTCACCGGGGAGCTGTTTTTT.

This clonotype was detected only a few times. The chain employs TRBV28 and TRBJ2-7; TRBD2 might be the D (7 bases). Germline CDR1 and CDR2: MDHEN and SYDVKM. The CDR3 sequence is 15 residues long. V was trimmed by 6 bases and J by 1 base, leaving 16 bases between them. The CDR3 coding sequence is TGTGCCAGCAGCCTATCGGGGGGCTATTCCTACGAGCAGTACTTC. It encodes CASSLSGGYSYEQYF.

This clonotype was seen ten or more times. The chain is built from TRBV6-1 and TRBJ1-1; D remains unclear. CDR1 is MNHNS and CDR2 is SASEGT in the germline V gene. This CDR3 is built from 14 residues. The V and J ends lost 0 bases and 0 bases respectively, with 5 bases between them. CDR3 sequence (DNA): TGTGCCAGCAGTGAAGCGGCAATGAACACTGAAGCTTTCTTT. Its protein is CASSEAAMNTEAFF.

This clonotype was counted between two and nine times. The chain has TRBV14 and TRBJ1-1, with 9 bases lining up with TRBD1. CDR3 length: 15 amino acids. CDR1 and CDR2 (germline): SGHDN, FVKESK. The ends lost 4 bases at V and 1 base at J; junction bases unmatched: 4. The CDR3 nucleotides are TGTGCCAGCAGCCCAGGGACAGGGCCGAACACTGAAGCTTTCTTT. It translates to CASSPGTGPNTEAFF.

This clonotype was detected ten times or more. For the CDR3, the DNA is TGTGCCAGCAGTCCTAGGAGGGGCCTGTACGAGCAGTACTTC. It is translated as CASSPRRGLYEQYF. This sequence joins TRBV12-3 or TRBV12-4 and TRBJ2-7; the D gene is possibly TRBD2 (6 bases). The CDR3 contains 14 residues. Trimming stripped 5 bases from V and 4 bases from J, with 15 bases between.

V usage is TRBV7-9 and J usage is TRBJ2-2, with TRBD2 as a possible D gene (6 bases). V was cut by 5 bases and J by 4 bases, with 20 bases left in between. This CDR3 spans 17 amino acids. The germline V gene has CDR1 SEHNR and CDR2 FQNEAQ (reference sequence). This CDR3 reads CASSALGLANFTGELFF. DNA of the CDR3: TGTGCCAGCAGCGCTCTGGGGCTAGCGAACTTCACCGGGGAGCTGTTTTTT.

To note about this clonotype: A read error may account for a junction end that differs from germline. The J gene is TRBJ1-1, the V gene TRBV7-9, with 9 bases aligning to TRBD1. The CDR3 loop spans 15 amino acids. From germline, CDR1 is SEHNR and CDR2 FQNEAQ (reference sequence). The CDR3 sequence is CASSLEGQGWAEAFF. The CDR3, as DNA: TGCGCCAGCAGCCTAGAGGGACAGGGTTGGGCTGAAGCTTTCTTT.

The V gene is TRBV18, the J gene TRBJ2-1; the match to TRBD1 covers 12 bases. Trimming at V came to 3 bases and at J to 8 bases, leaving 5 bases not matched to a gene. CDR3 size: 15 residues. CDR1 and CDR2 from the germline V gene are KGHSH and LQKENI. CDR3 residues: CASSPWGQGADEQFF. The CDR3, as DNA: TGTGCCAGCTCACCCTGGGGACAGGGGGCGGATGAGCAGTTCTTC.

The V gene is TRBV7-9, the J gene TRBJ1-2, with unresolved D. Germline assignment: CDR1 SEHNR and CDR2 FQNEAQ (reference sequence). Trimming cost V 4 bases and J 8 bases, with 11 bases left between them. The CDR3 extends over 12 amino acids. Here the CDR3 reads CASSSLGLGYTF. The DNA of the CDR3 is TGTGCCAGCAGCTCCCTCGGGTTAGGCTACACCTTC.

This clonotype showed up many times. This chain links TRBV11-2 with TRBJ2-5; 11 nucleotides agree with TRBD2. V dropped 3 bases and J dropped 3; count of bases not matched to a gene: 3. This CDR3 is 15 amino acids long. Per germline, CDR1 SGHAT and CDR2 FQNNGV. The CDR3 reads CASSFGTSGEETQYF. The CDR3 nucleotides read TGTGCCAGCAGCTTCGGGACTAGCGGAGAAGAGACCCAGTACTTC.

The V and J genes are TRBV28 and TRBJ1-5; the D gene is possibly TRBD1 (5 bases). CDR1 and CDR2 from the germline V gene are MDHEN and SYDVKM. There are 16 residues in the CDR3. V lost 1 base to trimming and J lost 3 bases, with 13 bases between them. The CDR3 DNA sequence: TGTGCCAGCAGTTTATATCCAGGGTATCCCAATCAGCCCCAGCATTTT. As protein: CASSLYPGYPNQPQHF. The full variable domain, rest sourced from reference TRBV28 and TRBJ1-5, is DVKVTQSSRYLVKRTGEKVFLECVQDMDHENMFWYRQDPGLGLRLIYFSYDVKMKEKGDIPEGYSVSREKKERFSLILESASTNQTSMYLCASSLYPGYPNQPQHFGDGTRLSIL.

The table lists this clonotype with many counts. CDR3 residues: CASLGTNTGELFF. In nucleotides, the CDR3 is TGTGCCAGCTTGGGGACGAACACCGGGGAGCTGTTTTTT. V and J are TRBV12-3 or TRBV12-4 and TRBJ2-2; D remains ambiguous. The V and J ends lost 8 bases and 0 bases respectively, with 7 bases between them. The CDR3 runs 13 residues.

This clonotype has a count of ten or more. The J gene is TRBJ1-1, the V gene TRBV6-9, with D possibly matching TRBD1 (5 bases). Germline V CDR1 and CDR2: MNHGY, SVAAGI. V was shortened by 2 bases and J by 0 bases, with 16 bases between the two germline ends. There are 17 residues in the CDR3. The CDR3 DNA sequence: TGTGCCAGCAGTTATAGATTGACAGACACCATGAACACTGAAGCTTTCTTT. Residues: CASSYRLTDTMNTEAFF.

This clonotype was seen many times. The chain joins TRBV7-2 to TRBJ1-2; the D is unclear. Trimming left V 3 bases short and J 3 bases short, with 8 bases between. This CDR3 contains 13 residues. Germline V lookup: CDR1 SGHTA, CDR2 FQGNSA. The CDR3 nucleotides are TGTGCCAGCAGCTTCCCCGGGTACTATGGCTACACCTTC. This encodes CASSFPGYYGYTF.